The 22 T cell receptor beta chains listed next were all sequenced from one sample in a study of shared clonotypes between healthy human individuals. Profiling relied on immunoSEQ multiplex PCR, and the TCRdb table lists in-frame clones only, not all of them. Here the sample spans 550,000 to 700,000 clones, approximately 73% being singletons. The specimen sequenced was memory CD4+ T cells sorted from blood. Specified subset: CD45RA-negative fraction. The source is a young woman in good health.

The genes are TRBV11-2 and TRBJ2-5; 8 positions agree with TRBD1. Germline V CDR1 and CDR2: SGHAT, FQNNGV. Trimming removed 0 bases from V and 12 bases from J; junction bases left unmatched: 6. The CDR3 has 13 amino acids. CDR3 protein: CASSLEGQGEKYF. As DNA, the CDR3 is TGTGCCAGCAGCTTAGAAGGACAGGGCGAAAAGTACTTC.

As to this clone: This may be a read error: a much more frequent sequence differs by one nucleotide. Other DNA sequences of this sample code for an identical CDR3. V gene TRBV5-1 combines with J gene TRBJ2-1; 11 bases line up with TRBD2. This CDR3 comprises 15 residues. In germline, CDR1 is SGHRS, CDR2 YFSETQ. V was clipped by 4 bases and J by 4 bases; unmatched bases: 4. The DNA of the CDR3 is TGCGCCAGCAGCCTAGGGACTAGCGGATACAATGAGCAGTTCTTC. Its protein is CASSLGTSGYNEQFF.

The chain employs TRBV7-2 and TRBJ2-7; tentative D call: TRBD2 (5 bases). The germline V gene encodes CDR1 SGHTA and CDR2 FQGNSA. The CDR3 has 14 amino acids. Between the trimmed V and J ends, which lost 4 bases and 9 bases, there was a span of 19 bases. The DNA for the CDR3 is TGTGCCAGCAGCTACGGGGATGGGCGGGTTCGGCAGTACTTC. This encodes CASSYGDGRVRQYF.

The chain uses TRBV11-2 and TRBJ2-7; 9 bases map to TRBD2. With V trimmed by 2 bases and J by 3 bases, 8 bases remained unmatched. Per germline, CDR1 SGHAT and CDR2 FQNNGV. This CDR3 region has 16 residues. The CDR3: CASSLTRVAGDYEQYF. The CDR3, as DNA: TGTGCCAGCAGCTTAACCCGGGTAGCGGGAGACTACGAGCAGTACTTC.

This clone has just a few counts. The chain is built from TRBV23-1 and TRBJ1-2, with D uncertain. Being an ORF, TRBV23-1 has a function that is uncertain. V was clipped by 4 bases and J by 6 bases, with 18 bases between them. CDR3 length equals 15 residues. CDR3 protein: CASSRSCRKRDGYTF. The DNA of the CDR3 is TGCGCCAGCAGTCGGAGCTGTAGGAAACGGGATGGCTACACCTTC.

Here the CDR3 reads CASSESGREPYEQYF. CDR3 nucleotide sequence: TGCGCCAGCAGTGAGTCGGGCAGGGAGCCCTACGAGCAGTACTTC. The V and J genes are TRBV10-1 and TRBJ2-7; D assignment may be TRBD1 or TRBD2 (5 bases each). This CDR3 contains 15 residues. Trimming cost V 0 bases and J 2 bases, with 11 bases left between them. Germline-derived CDR1 and CDR2 are WNHNN and SYGVQD (reference sequence).

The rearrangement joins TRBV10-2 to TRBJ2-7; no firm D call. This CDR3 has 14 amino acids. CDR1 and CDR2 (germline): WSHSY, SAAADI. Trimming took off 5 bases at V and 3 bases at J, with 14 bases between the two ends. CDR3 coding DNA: TGCGCCAGCAGTCTGAACGTAAAAAACTACGAGCAGTACTTC. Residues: CASSLNVKNYEQYF.

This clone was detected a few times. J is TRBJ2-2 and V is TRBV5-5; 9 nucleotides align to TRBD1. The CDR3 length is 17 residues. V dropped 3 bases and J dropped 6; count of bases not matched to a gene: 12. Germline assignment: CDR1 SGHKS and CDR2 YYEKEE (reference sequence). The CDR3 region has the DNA TGTGCCAGCAGCTGGGGGACAGGGAATGGGGAGGCCGGGGAGCTGTTTTTT. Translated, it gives CASSWGTGNGEAGELFF. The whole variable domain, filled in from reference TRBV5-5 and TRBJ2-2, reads DAGVTQSPTHLIKTRGQQVTLRCSPISGHKSVSWYQQVLGQGPQFIFQYYEKEERGRGNFPDRFSARQFPNYSSELNVNALLLGDSALYLCASSWGTGNGEAGELFFGEGSRLTVL.

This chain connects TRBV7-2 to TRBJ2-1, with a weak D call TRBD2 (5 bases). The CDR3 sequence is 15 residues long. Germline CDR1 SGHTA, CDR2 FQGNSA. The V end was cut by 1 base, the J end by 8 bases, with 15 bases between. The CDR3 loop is CASSLVVLVSDEQFF. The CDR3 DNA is TGTGCCAGCAGCTTAGTAGTACTAGTGAGCGATGAGCAGTTCTTC.

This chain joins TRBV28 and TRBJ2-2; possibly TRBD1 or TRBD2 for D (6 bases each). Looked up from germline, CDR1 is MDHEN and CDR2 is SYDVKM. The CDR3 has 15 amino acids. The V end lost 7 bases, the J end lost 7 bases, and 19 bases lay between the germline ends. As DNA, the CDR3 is TGTGCCAGCATCCAAGGTGCCGGGGGCGGCGGGGAGCTGTTTTTT. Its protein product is CASIQGAGGGGELFF.

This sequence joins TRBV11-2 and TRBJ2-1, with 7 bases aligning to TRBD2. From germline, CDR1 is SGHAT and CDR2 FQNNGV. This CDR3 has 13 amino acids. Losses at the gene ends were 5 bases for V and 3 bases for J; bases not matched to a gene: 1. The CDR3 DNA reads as TGTGCCAGCAGCCGGACTAGCTACAATGAGCAGTTCTTC. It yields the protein CASSRTSYNEQFF.

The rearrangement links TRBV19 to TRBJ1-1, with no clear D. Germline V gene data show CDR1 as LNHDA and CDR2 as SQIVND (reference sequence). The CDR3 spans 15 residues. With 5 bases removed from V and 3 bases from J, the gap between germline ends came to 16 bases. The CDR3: CASSLPNRAHTEAFF. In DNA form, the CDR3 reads TGTGCCAGTAGTCTTCCAAACCGGGCACACACTGAAGCTTTCTTT.

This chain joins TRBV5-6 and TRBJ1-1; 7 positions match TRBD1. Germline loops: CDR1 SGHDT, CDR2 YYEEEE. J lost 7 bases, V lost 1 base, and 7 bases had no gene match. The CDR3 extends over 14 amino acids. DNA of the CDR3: TGTGCCAGCAGCTTGACCGGGACAGCCAGTGAAGCTTTCTTT. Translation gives CASSLTGTASEAFF.

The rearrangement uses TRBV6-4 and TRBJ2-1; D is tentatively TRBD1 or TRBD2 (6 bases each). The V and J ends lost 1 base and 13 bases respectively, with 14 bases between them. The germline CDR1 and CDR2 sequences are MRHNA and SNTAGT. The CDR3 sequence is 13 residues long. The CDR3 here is CASSDLGGAGQFF. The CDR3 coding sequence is TGTGCCAGCAGTGACTTAGGGGGAGCGGGTCAGTTCTTC.

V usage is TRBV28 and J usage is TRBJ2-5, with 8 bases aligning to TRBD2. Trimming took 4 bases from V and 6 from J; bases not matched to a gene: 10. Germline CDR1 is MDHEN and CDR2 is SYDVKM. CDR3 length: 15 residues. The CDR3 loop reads CASSSGLAGKKTQYF. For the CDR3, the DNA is TGTGCCAGCAGTTCTGGCCTAGCGGGTAAGAAGACCCAGTACTTC.

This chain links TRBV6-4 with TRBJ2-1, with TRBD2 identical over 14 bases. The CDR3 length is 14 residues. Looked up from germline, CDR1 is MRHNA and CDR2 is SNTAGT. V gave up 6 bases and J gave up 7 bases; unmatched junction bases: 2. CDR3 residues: CASRRLAGGNEQFF. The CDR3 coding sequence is TGTGCCAGCAGACGACTAGCGGGAGGGAATGAGCAGTTCTTC.

CDR3 protein: CASSQDSVNQPQHF. The CDR3 coding sequence is TGCGCCAGCAGCCAAGACTCAGTGAATCAGCCCCAGCATTTT. This chain links TRBV4-1 with TRBJ1-5; no reliable D call. Germline CDR1 and CDR2: MGHRA and YSYEKL. Trimming left V 0 bases short and J 4 bases short, with 7 bases between. The CDR3 covers 14 residues.

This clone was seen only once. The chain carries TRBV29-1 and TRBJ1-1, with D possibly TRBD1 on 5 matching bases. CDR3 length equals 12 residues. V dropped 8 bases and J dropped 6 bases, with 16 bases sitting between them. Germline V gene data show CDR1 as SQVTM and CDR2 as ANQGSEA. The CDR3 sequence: CSTPGGKAEAFF. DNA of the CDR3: TGCAGCACCCCCGGGGGAAAGGCTGAAGCTTTCTTT.

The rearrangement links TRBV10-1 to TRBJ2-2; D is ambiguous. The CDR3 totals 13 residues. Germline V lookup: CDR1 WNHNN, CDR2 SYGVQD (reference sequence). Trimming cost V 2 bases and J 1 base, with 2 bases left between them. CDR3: CASSEVNTGELFF. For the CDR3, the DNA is TGCGCCAGCAGTGAGGTGAACACCGGGGAGCTGTTTTTT.

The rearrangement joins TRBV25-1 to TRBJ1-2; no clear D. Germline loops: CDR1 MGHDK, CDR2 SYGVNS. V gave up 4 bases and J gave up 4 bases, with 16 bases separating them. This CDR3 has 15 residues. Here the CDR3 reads CASSARSSGGYGYTF. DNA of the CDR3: TGTGCCAGCAGTGCCCGATCGTCGGGAGGCTATGGCTACACCTTC.

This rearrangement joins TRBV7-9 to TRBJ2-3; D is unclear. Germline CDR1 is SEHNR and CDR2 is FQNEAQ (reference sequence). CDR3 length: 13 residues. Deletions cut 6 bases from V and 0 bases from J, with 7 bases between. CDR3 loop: CASRVRSTDTQYF. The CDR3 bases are TGTGCCAGCAGGGTGCGGAGCACAGATACGCAGTATTTT.

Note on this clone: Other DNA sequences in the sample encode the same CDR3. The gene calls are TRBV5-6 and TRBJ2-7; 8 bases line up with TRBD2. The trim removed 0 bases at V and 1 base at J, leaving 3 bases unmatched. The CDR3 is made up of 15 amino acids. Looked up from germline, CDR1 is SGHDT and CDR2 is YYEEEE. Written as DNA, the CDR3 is TGTGCCAGCAGCTTGGTCAGCGGGAGTTCCTACGAGCAGTACTTC. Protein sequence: CASSLVSGSSYEQYF.